This T cell receptor (beta chain) is from a study of OX40 agonist ivuxolimab in advanced cancers. From germline, CDR1 is ENHRY and CDR2 SYGVKD. The CDR3 extends over 14 amino acids. Trimming shortened V by 8 bases and J by 0 bases, and 13 bases separated the two germline ends. The method was immunoSEQ multiplex PCR; TCRdb's version includes in-frame clones alone and lacks a portion of them. The sample has some 45,000 clones, around nine tenths seen once. V is TRBV10-3 and J is TRBJ1-1; D remains ambiguous. This clonotype originated in an adult with an advanced solid tumor such as melanoma, head and neck, liver or kidney cancer. Sequencing used CD4+ or CD8+ T cells sorted from blood, obtained in a trial of the OX40 agonist ivuxolimab. The CDR3 protein is CAIPRGSMNTEAFF. Here the CDR3 DNA reads TGTGCCATCCCCCGCGGCAGCATGAACACTGAAGCTTTCTTT.